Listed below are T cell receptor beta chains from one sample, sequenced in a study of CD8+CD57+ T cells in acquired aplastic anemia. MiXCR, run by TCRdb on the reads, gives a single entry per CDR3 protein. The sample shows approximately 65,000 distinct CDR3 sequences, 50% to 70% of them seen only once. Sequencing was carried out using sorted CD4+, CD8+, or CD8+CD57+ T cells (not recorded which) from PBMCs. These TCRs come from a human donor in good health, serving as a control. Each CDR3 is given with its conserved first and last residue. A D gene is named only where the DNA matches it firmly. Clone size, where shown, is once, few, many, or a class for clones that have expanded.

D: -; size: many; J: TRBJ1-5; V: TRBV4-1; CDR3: CASSELGASNQPQHF; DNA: TGCGCCAGCAGCGAACTAGGGGCCAGCAATCAGCCCCAGCATTTT
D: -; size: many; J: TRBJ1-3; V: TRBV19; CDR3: CASSSGREFSGNTIYF; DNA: TGTGCCAGTAGTAGTGGGAGGGAATTCTCTGGAAACACCATATATTTT
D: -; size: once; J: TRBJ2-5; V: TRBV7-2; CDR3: CASSLVGQLLQETQYF; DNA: TGTGCCAGCAGCTTAGTTGGACAGCTCCTGCAAGAGACCCAGTACTTC
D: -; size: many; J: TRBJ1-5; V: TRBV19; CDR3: CASSIRQGHGQPQHF; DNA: TGTGCCAGTAGTATACGGCAGGGCCATGGACAGCCCCAGCATTTT
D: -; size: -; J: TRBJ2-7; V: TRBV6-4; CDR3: CASKGGGDYEQYF; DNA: TGTGCCAGCAAGGGAGGGGGCGATTACGAGCAGTACTTT
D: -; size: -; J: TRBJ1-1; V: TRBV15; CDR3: CATSFERGTEAFF; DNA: TGTGCCACCAGCTTTGAAAGGGGCACTGAAGCTTTCTTT
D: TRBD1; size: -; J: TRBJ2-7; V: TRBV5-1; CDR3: CASGSMGQGVRRYEQYF; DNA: TGCGCCAGCGGCTCGATGGGACAGGGGGTCAGGCGCTACGAGCAGTACTTC
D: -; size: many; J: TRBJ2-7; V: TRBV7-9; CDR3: CASSSVGKSSYEQYF; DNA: TGTGCCAGCAGCTCTGTGGGGAAAAGCTCCTACGAGCAGTACTTC
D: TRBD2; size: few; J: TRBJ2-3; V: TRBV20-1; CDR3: CSASSEFRLAGTDTQYF; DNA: TGCAGTGCCAGCAGTGAATTCCGGCTAGCGGGCACAGATACGCAGTATTTT
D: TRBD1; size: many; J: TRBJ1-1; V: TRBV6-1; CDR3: CASSLGQGRGRTEAFF; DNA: TGTGCCAGCAGCCTCGGACAGGGTCGGGGTCGCACTGAAGCTTTCTTT
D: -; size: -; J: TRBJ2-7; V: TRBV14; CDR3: CASSQAGRTYEQYF; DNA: TGTGCCAGCAGCCAAGCCGGACGGACCTACGAGCAGTACTTC
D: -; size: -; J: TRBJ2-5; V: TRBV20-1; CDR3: CSARVWSQETQYF; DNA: TGCAGTGCTAGAGTATGGTCTCAAGAGACCCAGTACTTC
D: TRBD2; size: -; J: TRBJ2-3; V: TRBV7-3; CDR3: CASSMGLAGGRDTQYF; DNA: TGTGCCAGCAGCATGGGTCTGGCGGGAGGTAGAGATACGCAGTATTTT
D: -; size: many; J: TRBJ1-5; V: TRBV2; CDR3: CASSEGGRSNNQPQHF; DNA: TGTGCCAGCAGTGAAGGAGGCAGAAGCAACAATCAGCCCCAGCATTTT
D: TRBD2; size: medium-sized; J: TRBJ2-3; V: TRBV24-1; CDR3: CATSDLRLADTDTQYF; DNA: TGTGCCACCAGTGATTTGCGACTAGCAGACACAGATACGCAGTATTTT
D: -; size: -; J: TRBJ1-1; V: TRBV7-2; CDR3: CASFGLMNTEAFF; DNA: TGTGCCAGCTTTGGCCTGATGAACACTGAAGCTTTCTTT
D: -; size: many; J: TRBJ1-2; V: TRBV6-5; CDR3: CASSYSAEAGGWGYTF; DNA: TGTGCCAGCAGTTACTCGGCAGAGGCCGGGGGTTGGGGCTACACCTTC
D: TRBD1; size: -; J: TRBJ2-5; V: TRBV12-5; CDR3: CASGPGQGGETQYF; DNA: TGTGCTAGTGGCCCGGGACAGGGGGGCGAGACCCAGTACTTC
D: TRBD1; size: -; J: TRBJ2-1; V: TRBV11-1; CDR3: CASSHFGQGNEQFF; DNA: TGTGCCAGCAGCCATTTCGGACAGGGAAATGAGCAGTTCTTC
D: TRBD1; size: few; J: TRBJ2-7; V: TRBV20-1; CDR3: CSARPLQGPNEQYF; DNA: TGCAGTGCTAGACCGCTACAGGGGCCCAACGAGCAGTACTTC